These 16 T cell receptor beta chains were sequenced from one sample in a study of T-cell reconstitution after alpha-beta-depleted transplantation in children. The library targeted TCRbeta and was prepared with unique molecular identifiers. TCRdb re-called the PCR reads with MiXCR, one entry per CDR3 protein. The data hold about 610,000 distinct CDR3 sequences, with over 20% observed a single time. Material: PBMCs, obtained before TCRalphabeta/CD19-depleted stem cell transplant. The origin of the receptors is a boy in the first two years of life with Wiskott-Aldrich syndrome, due to receive a stem cell transplant.

This sequence joins TRBV5-5 and TRBJ2-7; D gene ambiguous. V lost 0 bases and J 7 bases, leaving 14 bases between the germline ends. This CDR3 comprises 14 residues. CDR1 is SGHKS, CDR2 YYEKEE, per germline (reference sequence). CDR3 sequence (DNA): TGTGCCAGCAGCTTGGAGTCTGGGCTGGGTGAGCAGTACTTC. Its protein product is CASSLESGLGEQYF.

The rearrangement links TRBV27 to TRBJ1-1; D not certain. The V end lost 5 bases, the J end lost 1 base, and 11 bases lay between the germline ends. The CDR3 has 14 residues. Germline CDR1 is MNHEY and CDR2 is SMNVEV (reference sequence). The CDR3 region has the DNA TGTGCCAGCAGTGCGGGCATCCGGAACACTGAAGCTTTCTTT. Protein sequence: CASSAGIRNTEAFF.

This clonotype was recorded many times. This chain links TRBV20-1 with TRBJ2-5, with 7 positions matching TRBD2. This CDR3 comprises 15 residues. With 4 bases clipped from V and 2 bases from J, the junction kept 10 bases outside the gene matches. Germline CDR1 is DFQATT and CDR2 is SNEGSKA (reference sequence). The CDR3 DNA sequence: TGCAGTGCTACACAAAGAGCGGGACCACAAGAGACCCAGTACTTC. This codes for CSATQRAGPQETQYF.

The V call is TRBV29-1, the J call TRBJ2-3; 11 nucleotides agree with TRBD2. V shed 3 bases and J 3 bases; nucleotides not matched to a gene: 2. The CDR3 is 14 residues long. Germline V gives CDR1 SQVTM, CDR2 ANQGSEA. In nucleotides, the CDR3 is TGCAGCGTTGATGGGACTAGCGGAACAGATACGCAGTATTTT. It yields the protein CSVDGTSGTDTQYF.

V usage is TRBV5-1 and J usage is TRBJ2-1, with TRBD2 as a possible D gene (6 bases). The V and J ends lost 0 bases and 8 bases respectively, with 21 bases between them. The CDR3 sequence is 17 residues long. Germline V lookup: CDR1 SGHRS, CDR2 YFSETQ. The CDR3 bases are TGCGCCAGCAGCTTGGCCGCTTGGGGCGGGACTCGGCATGAGCAGTTCTTC. Amino acids: CASSLAAWGGTRHEQFF.

The chain links TRBV12-3 or TRBV12-4 to TRBJ1-1; D gene unclear. The CDR3 loop spans 11 amino acids. V was pared by 6 bases and J by 11 bases, with 13 bases between. CDR3 sequence: CASSQKVGAFF. CDR3 sequence (DNA): TGTGCCAGCAGCCAAAAGGTTGGGGCTTTCTTT.

There are a few counts of this clonotype. This rearrangement joins TRBV29-1 to TRBJ2-1, with 8 bases identical to TRBD1. CDR1 is SQVTM, CDR2 ANQGSEA, per germline. V trimming: 7 bases; J trimming: 8 bases; junction bases outside the gene matches: 4. The CDR3 loop spans 11 amino acids. CDR3 protein: CSADRGDEQFF. The CDR3 nucleotides read TGCAGCGCCGACAGGGGCGATGAGCAGTTCTTC.

This clonotype appeared once. V gene TRBV27 combines with J gene TRBJ2-2, with a tentative D call TRBD2 (6 bases). Germline loops: CDR1 MNHEY, CDR2 SMNVEV (reference sequence). V lost 7 bases to trimming and J lost 4 bases, with 10 bases between them. The CDR3 extends over 13 amino acids. CDR3: CASTQAGTGELFF. In DNA form, the CDR3 reads TGTGCCAGCACCCAAGCGGGCACCGGGGAGCTGTTTTTT.

The J gene is TRBJ2-7, the V gene TRBV4-2; 14 bases line up with TRBD2. The germline V gene encodes CDR1 LGHNA and CDR2 YNFKEQ. There are 18 residues in the CDR3. The junction had 7 bases not matched to a gene; V was cut back by 0 bases and J by 3 bases. The CDR3 bases are TGTGCCAGCAGCCAAGATCGGGGGACTAGCGGGAGAGTCTACGAGCAGTACTTC. This sequence encodes CASSQDRGTSGRVYEQYF.

Only a few counts were recorded for this clonotype. This chain connects TRBV11-2 to TRBJ1-3, with D possibly matching TRBD1 (5 bases). The germline V gene encodes CDR1 SGHAT and CDR2 FQNNGV. There are 16 residues in the CDR3. V dropped 1 base and J dropped 0 bases, with 10 bases sitting between them. CDR3 region: CASSLGGTYSGNTIYF. In DNA, the CDR3 is TGTGCCAGCAGCTTAGGCGGGACCTACTCTGGAAACACCATATATTTT.

Only a few counts were recorded for this clonotype. The chain links TRBV4-1 to TRBJ2-3, with TRBD2 matching 7 bases. The trim removed 1 base at V and 0 bases at J, leaving 13 bases unmatched. Germline loops: CDR1 MGHRA, CDR2 YSYEKL. CDR3 length equals 19 residues. In DNA, the CDR3 is TGCGCCAGCAGCCAAGGAACATTAGGACTAGGTGCAAGCACAGATACGCAGTATTTT. It encodes CASSQGTLGLGASTDTQYF.

J is TRBJ2-1 and V is TRBV27; 13 bases align to TRBD2. Germline trimming cut 6 bases from V and 4 bases from J; bases unmatched to any gene: 6. This CDR3 has 16 amino acids. Looked up from germline, CDR1 is MNHEY and CDR2 is SMNVEV (reference sequence). The CDR3 nucleotides are TGTGCCAGCAGCTTTCGGACTAGCGGGAGATACAATGAGCAGTTCTTC. Its translation: CASSFRTSGRYNEQFF.

This clonotype occurred a few times. The V call is TRBV10-3, the J call TRBJ2-7; the match to TRBD2 covers 8 bases. CDR1 and CDR2 from the germline V gene are ENHRY and SYGVKD. CDR3 length: 15 residues. V lost 5 bases, J lost 4 bases, and 10 bases stayed unmatched. Here the CDR3 reads CAISSITGGSYEQYF. CDR3 nucleotides: TGTGCCATCAGTTCTATAACGGGAGGGTCGTACGAGCAGTACTTC.

This clonotype was counted only a few times. The chain links TRBV9 to TRBJ2-5, with 15 nucleotides matching TRBD2. The CDR3 is 16 amino acids. The V segment lost 3 bases and the J segment 4 bases; nucleotides outside the gene matches: 4. The germline CDR1 and CDR2 sequences are SGDLS and YYNGEE. The CDR3, as DNA: TGTGCCAGCAGCGGGACTAGCGGGAGGGCCGTAGAGACCCAGTACTTC. Translated: CASSGTSGRAVETQYF.

This rearrangement joins TRBV2 to TRBJ2-1; D unresolved. In germline, CDR1 is SNHLY, CDR2 FYNNEI. The CDR3 has 14 residues. Trimming removed 7 bases from V and 7 bases from J, with 17 bases in between. The CDR3 region is CASTGRLGANEQFF. The CDR3 DNA reads TGTGCCAGCACTGGAAGGTTGGGCGCAAATGAGCAGTTCTTC. The whole variable domain, filled in from reference TRBV2 and TRBJ2-1, reads EPEVTQTPSHQVTQMGQEVILRCVPISNHLYFYWYRQILGQKVEFLVSFYNNEISEKSEIFDDQFSVERPDGSNFTLKIRSTKLEDSAMYFCASTGRLGANEQFFGPGTRLTVL.

This clonotype was picked up a small number of times. CDR3: CSASDRTSGPQHF. CDR3 DNA sequence: TGCAGTGCCTCGGACAGGACCTCCGGGCCCCAGCATTTT. The chain uses TRBV20-1 and TRBJ1-5, with 7 bases matching TRBD1. The length of the CDR3 is 13 residues. The germline V gene has CDR1 DFQATT and CDR2 SNEGSKA (reference sequence). The V gene end was trimmed by 6 bases and the J gene end by 9 bases; junction bases not matched to a gene: 11.